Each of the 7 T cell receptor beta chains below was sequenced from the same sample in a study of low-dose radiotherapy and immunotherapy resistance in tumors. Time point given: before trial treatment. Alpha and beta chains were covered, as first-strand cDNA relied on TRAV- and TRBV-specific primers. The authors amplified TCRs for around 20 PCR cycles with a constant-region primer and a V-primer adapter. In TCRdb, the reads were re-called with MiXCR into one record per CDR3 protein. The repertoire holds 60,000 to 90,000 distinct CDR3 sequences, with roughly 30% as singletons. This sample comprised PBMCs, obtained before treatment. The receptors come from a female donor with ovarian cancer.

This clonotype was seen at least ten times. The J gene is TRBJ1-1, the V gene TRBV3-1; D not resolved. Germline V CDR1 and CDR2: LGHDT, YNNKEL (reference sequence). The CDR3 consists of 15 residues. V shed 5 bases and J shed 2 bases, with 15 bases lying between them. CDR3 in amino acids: CASSVRPADNTEAFF. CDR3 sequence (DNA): TGTGCCAGCAGCGTTAGGCCAGCCGACAACACTGAAGCTTTCTTT.

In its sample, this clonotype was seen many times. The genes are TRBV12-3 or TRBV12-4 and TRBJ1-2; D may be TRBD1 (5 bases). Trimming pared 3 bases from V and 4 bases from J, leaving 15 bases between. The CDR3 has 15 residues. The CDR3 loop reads CASSFTPGALYGYTF. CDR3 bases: TGTGCCAGCAGTTTTACTCCCGGGGCGCTCTATGGCTACACCTTC.

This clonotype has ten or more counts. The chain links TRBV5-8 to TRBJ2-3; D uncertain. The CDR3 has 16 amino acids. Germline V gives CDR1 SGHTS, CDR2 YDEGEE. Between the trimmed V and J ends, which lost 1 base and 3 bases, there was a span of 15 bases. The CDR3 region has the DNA TGTGCCAGCAGCTTGTACAGTGGGCCCGGGACAGATACGCAGTATTTT. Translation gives CASSLYSGPGTDTQYF. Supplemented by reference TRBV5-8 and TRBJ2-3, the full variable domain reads EAGVTQSPTHLIKTRGQQATLRCSPISGHTSVYWYQQALGLGLQFLLWYDEGEERNRGNFPPRFSGRQFPNYSSELNVNALELEDSALYLCASSLYSGPGTDTQYFGPGTRLTVL.

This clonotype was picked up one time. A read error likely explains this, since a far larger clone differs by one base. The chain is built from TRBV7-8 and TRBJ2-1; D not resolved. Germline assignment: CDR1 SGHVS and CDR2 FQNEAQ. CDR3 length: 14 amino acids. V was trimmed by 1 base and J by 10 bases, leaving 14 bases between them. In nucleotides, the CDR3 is TGTGCCAGCAGCTTAGTGCCCCTTGCCTACGAGCAGTTCTTC. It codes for CASSLVPLAYEQFF.

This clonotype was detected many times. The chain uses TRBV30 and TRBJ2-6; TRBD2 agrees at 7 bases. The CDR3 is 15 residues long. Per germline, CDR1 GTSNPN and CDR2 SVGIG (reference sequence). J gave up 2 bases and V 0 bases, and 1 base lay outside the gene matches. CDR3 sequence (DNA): TGTGCCTGGAGTGTGGGAGGGGCTGGGGCCAACGTCCTGACTTTC. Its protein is CAWSVGGAGANVLTF. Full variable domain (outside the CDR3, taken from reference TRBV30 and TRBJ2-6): SQTIHQWPATLVQPVGSPLSLECTVEGTSNPNLYWYRQAAGRGLQLLFYSVGIGQISSEVPQNLSASRPQDRQFILSSKKLLLSDSGFYLCAWSVGGAGANVLTFGAGSRLTVL.

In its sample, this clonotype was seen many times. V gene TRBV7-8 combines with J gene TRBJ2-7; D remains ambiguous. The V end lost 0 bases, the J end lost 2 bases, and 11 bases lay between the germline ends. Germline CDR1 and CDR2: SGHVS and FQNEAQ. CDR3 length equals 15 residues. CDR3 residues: CASSLAGIGTYEQYF. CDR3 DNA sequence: TGTGCCAGCAGCTTAGCGGGTATAGGAACCTACGAGCAGTACTTC.

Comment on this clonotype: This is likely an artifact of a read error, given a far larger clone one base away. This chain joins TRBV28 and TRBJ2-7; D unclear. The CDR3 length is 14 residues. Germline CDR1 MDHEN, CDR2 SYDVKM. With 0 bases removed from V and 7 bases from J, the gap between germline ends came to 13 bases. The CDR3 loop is CASSLWATYNEQYF. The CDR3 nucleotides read TGTGCCAGCAGTTTATGGGCAACCTACAATGAGCAGTACTTC.